This TCR beta chain derives from a study of human T cells and chemical hapten exposure. TCRdb recomputed calls from the RACE reads with MiXCR, one row per CDR3 protein. The data show 40,000 or so distinct CDR3 sequences, with around 12% seen just once and around 2% held by the top ten. This CDR3 has 15 residues. The V end lost 3 bases, the J end lost 2 bases, and 10 bases lay between the germline ends. The germline gives CDR1 MNHEY, CDR2 SMNVEV (reference sequence). Time point indicated: pre-sensitization, week 0. The treatment was: therapeutic diphenylcyclopropenone sensitization with weekly scalp DPC. Extraction yielded total RNA from whole blood (unfractionated).

The material sequenced was whole blood, taken in connection with sensitization to the hapten diphenylcyclopropenone (DPC). The sequence was obtained from a woman aged 40 to 50 with alopecia areata. Some clones in this sample may be carry-over from other donors' samples. The rearrangement joins TRBV27 to TRBJ2-2; D might be TRBD2 (6 bases). The CDR3 nucleotides are TGTGCCAGCAGTTTGCTGGCGGGAAACACCGGGGAGCTGTTTTTT. Amino acid sequence: CASSLLAGNTGELFF.